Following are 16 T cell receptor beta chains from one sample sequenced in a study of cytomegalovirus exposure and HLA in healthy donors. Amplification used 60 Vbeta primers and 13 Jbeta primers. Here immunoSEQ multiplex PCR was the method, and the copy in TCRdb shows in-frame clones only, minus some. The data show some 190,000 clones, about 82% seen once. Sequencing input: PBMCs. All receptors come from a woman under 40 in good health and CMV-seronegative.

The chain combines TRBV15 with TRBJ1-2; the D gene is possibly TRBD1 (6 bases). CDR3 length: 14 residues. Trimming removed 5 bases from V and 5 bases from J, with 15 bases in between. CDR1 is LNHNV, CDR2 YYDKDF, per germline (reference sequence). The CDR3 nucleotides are TGTGCCACCAGCGTTTCAAAAGGGGGATATGGCTACACCTTC. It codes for CATSVSKGGYGYTF.

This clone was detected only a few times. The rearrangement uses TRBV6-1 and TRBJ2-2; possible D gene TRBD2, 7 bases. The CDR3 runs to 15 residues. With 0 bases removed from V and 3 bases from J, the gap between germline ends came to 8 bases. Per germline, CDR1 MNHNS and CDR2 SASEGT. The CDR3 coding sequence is TGTGCCAGCAGTGAAGCGGGGGGGCACACCGGGGAGCTGTTTTTT. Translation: CASSEAGGHTGELFF.

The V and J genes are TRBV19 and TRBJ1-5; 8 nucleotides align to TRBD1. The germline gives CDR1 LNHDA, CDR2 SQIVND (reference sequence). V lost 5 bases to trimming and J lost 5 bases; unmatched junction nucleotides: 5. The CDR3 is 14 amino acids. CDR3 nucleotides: TGTGCCAGTAGTTCACAGGGGGGCCATCAGCCCCAGCATTTT. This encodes CASSSQGGHQPQHF.

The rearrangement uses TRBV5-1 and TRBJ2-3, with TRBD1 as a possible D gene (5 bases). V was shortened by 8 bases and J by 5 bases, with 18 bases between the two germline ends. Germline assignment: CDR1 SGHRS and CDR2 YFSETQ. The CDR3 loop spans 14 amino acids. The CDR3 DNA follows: TGCGCCAGTAAAACCCGCCCAGGGTTAGATACGCAGTATTTT. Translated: CASKTRPGLDTQYF. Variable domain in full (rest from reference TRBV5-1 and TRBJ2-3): KAGVTQTPRYLIKTRGQQVTLSCSPISGHRSVSWYQQTPGQGLQFLFEYFSETQRNKGNFPGRFSGRQFSNSRSEMNVSTLELGDSALYLCASKTRPGLDTQYFGPGTRLTVL.

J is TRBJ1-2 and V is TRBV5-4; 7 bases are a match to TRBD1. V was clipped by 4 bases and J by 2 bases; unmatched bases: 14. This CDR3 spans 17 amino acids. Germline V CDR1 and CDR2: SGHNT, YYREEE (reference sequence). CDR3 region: CASSQGGGAPLNYGYTF. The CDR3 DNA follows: TGTGCCAGCAGCCAAGGGGGCGGAGCTCCCCTAAACTATGGCTACACCTTC.

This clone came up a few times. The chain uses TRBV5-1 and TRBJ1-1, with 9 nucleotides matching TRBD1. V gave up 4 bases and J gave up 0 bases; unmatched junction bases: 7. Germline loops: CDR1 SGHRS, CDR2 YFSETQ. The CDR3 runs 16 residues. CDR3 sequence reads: CASSDGQGNMNTEAFF. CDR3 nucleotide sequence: TGCGCCAGCAGCGACGGACAGGGGAACATGAACACTGAAGCTTTCTTT.

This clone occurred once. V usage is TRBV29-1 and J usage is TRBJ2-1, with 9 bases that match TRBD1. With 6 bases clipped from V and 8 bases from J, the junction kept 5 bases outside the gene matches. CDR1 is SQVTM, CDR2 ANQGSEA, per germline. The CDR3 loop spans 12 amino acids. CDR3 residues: CSVDRGTHEQFF. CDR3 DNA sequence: TGCAGCGTGGACAGGGGAACCCATGAGCAGTTCTTC.

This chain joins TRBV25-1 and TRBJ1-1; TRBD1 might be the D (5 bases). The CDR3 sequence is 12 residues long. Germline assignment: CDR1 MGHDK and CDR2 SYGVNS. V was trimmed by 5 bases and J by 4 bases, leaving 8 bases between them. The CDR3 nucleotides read TGTGCCAGCAGTACCGGGGGCACTGAAGCTTTCTTT. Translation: CASSTGGTEAFF. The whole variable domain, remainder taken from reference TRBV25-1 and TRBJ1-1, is EADIYQTPRYLVIGTGKKITLECSQTMGHDKMYWYQQDPGMELHLIHYSYGVNSTEKGDLSSESTVSRIRTEHFPLTLESARPSHTSQYLCASSTGGTEAFFGQGTRLTVV.

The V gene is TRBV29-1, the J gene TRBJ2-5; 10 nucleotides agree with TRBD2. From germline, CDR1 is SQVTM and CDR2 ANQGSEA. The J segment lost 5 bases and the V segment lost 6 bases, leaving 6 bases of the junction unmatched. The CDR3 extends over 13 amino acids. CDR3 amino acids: CSVAPSGSETQYF. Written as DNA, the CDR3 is TGCAGCGTCGCTCCTAGCGGGAGTGAGACCCAGTACTTC.

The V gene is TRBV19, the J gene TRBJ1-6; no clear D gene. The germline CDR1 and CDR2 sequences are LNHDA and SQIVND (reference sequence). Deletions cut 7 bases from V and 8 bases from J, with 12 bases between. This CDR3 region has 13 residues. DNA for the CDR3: TGTGCCAGTAAGGAACGCCGGGATTCACCCCTCCACTTT. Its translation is CASKERRDSPLHF.

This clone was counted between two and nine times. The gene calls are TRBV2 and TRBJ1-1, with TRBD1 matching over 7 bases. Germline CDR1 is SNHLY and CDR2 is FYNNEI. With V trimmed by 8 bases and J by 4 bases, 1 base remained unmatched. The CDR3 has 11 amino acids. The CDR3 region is CASRDSTEAFF. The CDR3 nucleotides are TGTGCCAGCCGGGACAGCACTGAAGCTTTCTTT.

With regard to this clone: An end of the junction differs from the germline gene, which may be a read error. For the CDR3, the DNA is TGCAGCGCTGAAGATAGGGGACAGGATAATGAAAAACTGTTTTTT. Translation: CSAEDRGQDNEKLFF. J is TRBJ1-4 and V is TRBV29-1; 8 nucleotides align to TRBD1. The CDR3 length is 15 residues. In germline, CDR1 is SQVTM, CDR2 ANQGSEA.

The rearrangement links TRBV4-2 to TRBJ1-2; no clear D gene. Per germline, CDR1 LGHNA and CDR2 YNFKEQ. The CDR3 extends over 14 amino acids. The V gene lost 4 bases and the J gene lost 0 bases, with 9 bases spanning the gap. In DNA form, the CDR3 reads TGTGCCAGCAGCCTAAGTGAGGCTAACTATGGCTACACCTTC. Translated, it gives CASSLSEANYGYTF.

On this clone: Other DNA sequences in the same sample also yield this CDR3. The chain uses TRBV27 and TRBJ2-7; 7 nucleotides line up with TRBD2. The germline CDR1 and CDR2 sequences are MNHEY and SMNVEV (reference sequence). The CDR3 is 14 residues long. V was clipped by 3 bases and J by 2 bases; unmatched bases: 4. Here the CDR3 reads CASSFGGGAYEQYF. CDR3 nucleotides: TGTGCCAGCAGTTTTGGCGGGGGAGCCTACGAGCAGTACTTC.

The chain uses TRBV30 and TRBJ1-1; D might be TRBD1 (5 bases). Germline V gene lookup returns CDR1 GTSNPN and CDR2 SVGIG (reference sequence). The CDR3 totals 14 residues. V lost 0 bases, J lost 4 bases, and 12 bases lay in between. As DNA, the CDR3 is TGTGCCTGGAGTGTTGTAGGGAGGGGCACTGAAGCTTTCTTT. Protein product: CAWSVVGRGTEAFF.

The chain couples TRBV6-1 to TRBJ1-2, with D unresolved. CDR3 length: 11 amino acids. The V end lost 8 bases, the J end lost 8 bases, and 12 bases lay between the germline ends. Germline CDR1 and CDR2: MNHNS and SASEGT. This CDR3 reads CASWYDRGYTF. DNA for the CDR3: TGTGCCAGCTGGTATGATCGGGGCTACACCTTC.